Listed below are T cell receptor beta chains from one sample, sequenced in a study of cytomegalovirus exposure and HLA in healthy donors. Libraries were prepared by immunoSEQ multiplex PCR; TCRdb keeps only in-frame clonotypes and omits some of them. The sample yields about 140,000 clones, over 75% seen once. Specimen: PBMCs. Receptor source: a woman between 50 and 59 years old in good health and CMV-seropositive. CDR3s include the opening cysteine and the closing phenylalanine or tryptophan. A D gene is named only where the DNA matches it firmly. Only part of the rows carry a size: once, few, many, or a class if the clone is expanded.

size: NA; D: NA; V: TRBV29-1; J: TRBJ2-3; DNA: TGCAGCGTTGAAACAGGGCGAAGCACAGATACGCAGTATTTT; CDR3: CSVETGRSTDTQYF
size: NA; D: TRBD1; V: TRBV6-5; J: TRBJ2-7; DNA: TGTGCCAGCAGGTCCCCGGGACAGGGGGCCTACGAGCAGTACTTC; CDR3: CASRSPGQGAYEQYF
size: NA; D: NA; V: TRBV7-8; J: TRBJ2-2; DNA: TGTGCCAGCAGCTTAGGGCCAGTGACGAACACCGGGGAGCTGTTTTTT; CDR3: CASSLGPVTNTGELFF
size: few; D: TRBD2; V: TRBV5-6; J: TRBJ2-1; DNA: TGTGCCAGCAGCTGGATGGGACTAGCGGGGGACAATGAGCAGTTCTTC; CDR3: CASSWMGLAGDNEQFF
size: NA; D: NA; V: TRBV5-1; J: TRBJ1-4; DNA: TGCGCCAGCAGCACCCAGACTGGGACTAATGAAAAACTGTTTTTT; CDR3: CASSTQTGTNEKLFF
size: NA; D: NA; V: TRBV10-3; J: TRBJ2-5; DNA: TGTGCCATCAGTGAGTCTACCCTAGAAGAGACCCAGTACTTC; CDR3: CAISESTLEETQYF
size: NA; D: NA; V: TRBV2; J: TRBJ2-7; DNA: TGTGCCAGCAGTGATCTCCTTTACTACGAGCAGTACTTC; CDR3: CASSDLLYYEQYF
size: NA; D: NA; V: TRBV25-1; J: TRBJ2-2; DNA: TGTGCCAGCAGTGAATCTGCCGGGGGACTGAACACCGGGGAGCTGTTTTTT; CDR3: CASSESAGGLNTGELFF
size: NA; D: NA; V: TRBV7-2; J: TRBJ1-1; DNA: TGTGCCAGCAGCATGAGCAGGTACACTGAAGCTTTCTTT; CDR3: CASSMSRYTEAFF
size: NA; D: NA; V: TRBV2; J: TRBJ1-5; DNA: TGTGCCAGCAGTCCCAGGGAAGGTCAGCCCCAGCATTTT; CDR3: CASSPREGQPQHF
size: few; D: NA; V: TRBV2; J: TRBJ2-1; DNA: TGTGCCAGCAGTGATAGGCCCGTCGGGTCCTACAATGAGCAGTTCTTC; CDR3: CASSDRPVGSYNEQFF
size: NA; D: TRBD1; V: TRBV19; J: TRBJ1-2; DNA: TGTGCCAGTAGTCGACCGGGACAGGGGGCCGGCTATGGCTACACCTTC; CDR3: CASSRPGQGAGYGYTF
size: NA; D: TRBD2; V: TRBV2; J: TRBJ2-3; DNA: TGTGCCAGCATTAAACTAGCGGGGGGAGATACGCAGTATTTT; CDR3: CASIKLAGGDTQYF
size: NA; D: TRBD1; V: TRBV7-2; J: TRBJ2-3; DNA: TGTGCCAGCAGCCTCACAGGGGGCCCCACAGATACGCAGTATTTT; CDR3: CASSLTGGPTDTQYF
size: NA; D: TRBD1; V: TRBV7-2; J: TRBJ1-6; DNA: TGTGCCAGCAGCACCGGGACAGCGGTAAATTCACCCCTCCACTTT; CDR3: CASSTGTAVNSPLHF
size: NA; D: TRBD1; V: TRBV4-2; J: TRBJ2-1; DNA: TGTGCCAGCAGCCAAGACACGGACAGGGGTTTCAATGAGCAGTTCTTC; CDR3: CASSQDTDRGFNEQFF
size: few; D: TRBD1; V: TRBV6-1; J: TRBJ2-5; DNA: TGTGCCAGCAGTGAACTTAGGACAGGGGCGGAGACCCAGTACTTC; CDR3: CASSELRTGAETQYF
size: NA; D: TRBD1; V: TRBV30; J: TRBJ2-3; DNA: TGTGCCTGGAGTTCAGAGGGGACAGGGTTGCGCACAGATACGCAGTATTTT; CDR3: CAWSSEGTGLRTDTQYF
size: NA; D: TRBD1; V: TRBV19; J: TRBJ1-5; DNA: TGTGCCAGTAGTACCACCGGGACAGGAGGCCCTTATAGCAATCAGCCCCAGCATTTT; CDR3: CASSTTGTGGPYSNQPQHF
size: once; D: NA; V: TRBV27; J: TRBJ2-7; DNA: TGTGCCAGCAGTCCAGGGACTGCGACCGGGCAGCAGTACTTC; CDR3: CASSPGTATGQQYF
size: NA; D: TRBD1; V: TRBV6-5; J: TRBJ1-1; DNA: TGTGCCAGCAGGGGACAGGGAGTAGCTTTCTTT; CDR3: CASRGQGVAFF
size: NA; D: NA; V: TRBV5-5; J: TRBJ1-5; DNA: TGTGCCAGCAGCTTGGCCTTGAAGGGGTATCAGCCCCAGCATTTT; CDR3: CASSLALKGYQPQHF
size: NA; D: NA; V: TRBV19; J: TRBJ1-6; DNA: TGTGCCAGTAGTATAGCTCGACCGCCAGAGGGTTCACCCCTCCACTTT; CDR3: CASSIARPPEGSPLHF
size: few; D: NA; V: TRBV11-1; J: TRBJ1-1; DNA: TGTGCCAGCAGTCGGAACACTGAAGCTTTCTTT; CDR3: CASSRNTEAFF
size: NA; D: NA; V: TRBV5-1; J: TRBJ1-1; DNA: TGCGCCAGCAGCTTATTTCAGGGGCCGGCTGAAGCTTTCTTT; CDR3: CASSLFQGPAEAFF
size: few; D: TRBD1; V: TRBV5-8; J: TRBJ1-4; DNA: TGTGCCAGCAGCCCGGGACAGGGGCGCGACTGGCCTGAAAAACTGTTTTTT; CDR3: CASSPGQGRDWPEKLFF
size: NA; D: TRBD2; V: TRBV7-9; J: TRBJ2-3; DNA: TGTGCCAGCAGCTTAGCGGATCGGGGGGGATCAGATACGCAGTATTTT; CDR3: CASSLADRGGSDTQYF
size: NA; D: NA; V: TRBV19; J: TRBJ1-2; DNA: TGTGCCAGTAGTATCTCTCCCCAGGGTCTATACGGCTACACCTTC; CDR3: CASSISPQGLYGYTF
size: NA; D: NA; V: TRBV27; J: TRBJ2-3; DNA: TGTGCCAGCAGTCTGGACAGTTTTACGCAGTATTTT; CDR3: CASSLDSFTQYF
size: NA; D: NA; V: TRBV6-5; J: TRBJ2-1; DNA: TGTGCCAGCAGTTACTCGCCCGGGGGAGTGCAGTTCTTC; CDR3: CASSYSPGGVQFF
size: NA; D: TRBD1; V: TRBV9; J: TRBJ2-3; DNA: TGTGCCAGCAGTACTACAGGGGTAGATACGCAGTATTTT; CDR3: CASSTTGVDTQYF
size: NA; D: NA; V: TRBV28; J: TRBJ2-6; DNA: TGTGCCAGCAGAGACAGTGGAGCCAACGTCCTGACTTTC; CDR3: CASRDSGANVLTF
size: NA; D: TRBD2; V: TRBV9; J: TRBJ2-4; DNA: TGTGCCAGCAGCGCTTCCGGACTAGACGGAAGCATTCAGTACTTC; CDR3: CASSASGLDGSIQYF
size: NA; D: NA; V: TRBV5-4; J: TRBJ2-5; DNA: TGTGCCAGCAGCACTCCGAAGATGGTTCAAGAGACCCAGTACTTC; CDR3: CASSTPKMVQETQYF
size: few; D: TRBD1; V: TRBV15; J: TRBJ2-1; DNA: TGTGCCACCAGCAGAGGGACAGGGGGGAATGAGCAGTTCTTC; CDR3: CATSRGTGGNEQFF
size: NA; D: TRBD2; V: TRBV28; J: TRBJ2-1; DNA: TGTGCCAGCAGACTTAGCGGGGGCGAGCAGTTCTTC; CDR3: CASRLSGGEQFF
size: NA; D: TRBD2; V: TRBV6-6; J: TRBJ2-7; DNA: TGTGCCAGCAGTTCCCCGGGGGGGCTCTCCTACGAGCAGTACTTC; CDR3: CASSSPGGLSYEQYF
size: few; D: TRBD1; V: TRBV27; J: TRBJ1-1; DNA: TGTGCCAGCAGGCCACAGGGGTTAGGCACTGAAGCTTTCTTT; CDR3: CASRPQGLGTEAFF